Listed below are T cell receptor beta chains from one sample, sequenced in a study of Tregs in tolerant kidney transplant recipients. Produced via immunoSEQ multiplex PCR; TCRdb's table is partial and in-frame only. The data show around 86,000 clones, roughly 91% seen once. The sequences come from CD4+ T cells from blood (PBMCs), collected 24 months after the transplant. The receptors derive from a human patient who received a combined kidney and bone marrow transplant. Some T cells may originate from the graft donor. The CDR3 runs from the conserved cysteine through the conserved F or W. Fields, in order: D gene, J gene, V gene, clone size, CDR3 protein, CDR3 DNA. A D gene is named only where the DNA matches it firmly. Not every row has a clone size; where given, it reads once, few, many or a size class.

D gene: -
J gene: TRBJ2-3
V gene: TRBV7-6
clone size: -
CDR3 protein: CASSLVGGTDTQYF
CDR3 DNA: TGTGCCAGCAGCTTAGTCGGAGGGACAGATACGCAGTATTTT

D gene: -
J gene: TRBJ1-3
V gene: TRBV4-2
clone size: -
CDR3 protein: CASSQGRLGLTGHTIYF
CDR3 DNA: TGTGCCAGCAGCCAAGGACGTCTGGGCCTTACTGGTCACACCATATATTTT

D gene: -
J gene: TRBJ1-2
V gene: TRBV20-1
clone size: -
CDR3 protein: CSARGLYGYTF
CDR3 DNA: TGCAGTGCTAGAGGGCTTTATGGCTACACCTTC

D gene: -
J gene: TRBJ1-5
V gene: TRBV19
clone size: -
CDR3 protein: CASHTPGKGALGPQHF
CDR3 DNA: TGTGCCAGCCATACCCCGGGAAAGGGTGCACTCGGGCCCCAGCATTTT

D gene: -
J gene: TRBJ1-1
V gene: TRBV7-3
clone size: few
CDR3 protein: CASSLLANTEAFF
CDR3 DNA: TGTGCCAGCAGCTTGTTGGCCAACACTGAAGCTTTCTTT

D gene: -
J gene: TRBJ2-1
V gene: TRBV15
clone size: -
CDR3 protein: CATKGGTFGNEQFF
CDR3 DNA: TGTGCCACCAAGGGCGGGACCTTTGGGAATGAGCAGTTCTTC

D gene: -
J gene: TRBJ1-2
V gene: TRBV7-9
clone size: -
CDR3 protein: CASSLVAGLCTF
CDR3 DNA: TGTGCCAGCAGCTTAGTGGCAGGCTTATGCACCTTC

D gene: TRBD2
J gene: TRBJ2-7
V gene: TRBV10-1
clone size: -
CDR3 protein: CARARPGLAGQSSYEQYF
CDR3 DNA: TGCGCCAGAGCCAGGCCGGGACTAGCGGGGCAGAGCTCCTACGAGCAGTACTTC

D gene: -
J gene: TRBJ2-7
V gene: TRBV4-2
clone size: -
CDR3 protein: CASSRDSSYEQYF
CDR3 DNA: TGTGCCAGCAGCCGGGACTCGTCCTACGAGCAGTACTTC

D gene: TRBD2
J gene: TRBJ2-5
V gene: TRBV2
clone size: -
CDR3 protein: CASSWRRGKETQYF
CDR3 DNA: TGTGCCAGCAGTTGGAGGCGGGGGAAAGAGACCCAGTACTTC

D gene: TRBD2
J gene: TRBJ2-4
V gene: TRBV4-2
clone size: -
CDR3 protein: CASSQDVSGGWTKNIQYF
CDR3 DNA: TGTGCCAGCAGCCAAGATGTTAGCGGGGGGTGGACCAAAAACATTCAGTACTTC

D gene: TRBD2
J gene: TRBJ2-5
V gene: TRBV5-4
clone size: -
CDR3 protein: CASSFASGGETQYF
CDR3 DNA: TGTGCCAGCAGCTTCGCCTCCGGGGGGGAGACCCAGTACTTC

D gene: TRBD1
J gene: TRBJ2-2
V gene: TRBV10-1
clone size: -
CDR3 protein: CASLPGQVNTGELFF
CDR3 DNA: TGCGCCAGCCTACCGGGACAGGTGAACACCGGGGAGCTGTTTTTT

D gene: TRBD1
J gene: TRBJ2-7
V gene: TRBV11-2
clone size: -
CDR3 protein: CASSFQGAGEQYF
CDR3 DNA: TGTGCCAGCAGCTTCCAGGGGGCAGGCGAGCAGTACTTC

D gene: -
J gene: TRBJ2-5
V gene: TRBV10-3
clone size: -
CDR3 protein: CAINADIEETQYF
CDR3 DNA: TGTGCCATCAACGCAGACATCGAAGAGACCCAGTACTTC

D gene: -
J gene: TRBJ2-1
V gene: TRBV5-4
clone size: once
CDR3 protein: CASSLDLGAMGEQFF
CDR3 DNA: TGTGCCAGCAGCTTGGACTTGGGGGCTATGGGTGAGCAGTTCTTC

D gene: -
J gene: TRBJ2-1
V gene: TRBV29-1
clone size: -
CDR3 protein: CSVSGGGWAQFF
CDR3 DNA: TGCAGCGTTAGTGGTGGGGGCTGGGCACAGTTCTTC